This TCR beta chain comes out of a study of T cell changes during pregnancy in multiple sclerosis. The CDR3 is 15 amino acids. V was clipped by 4 bases and J by 0 bases; unmatched bases: 6. Germline CDR1 and CDR2: SEHNR and FQNEAQ (reference sequence). Method: immunoSEQ multiplex PCR; TCRdb's copy keeps in-frame clones and lacks some. The table has 75,000 to 95,000 clones, about 92% seen once. The material was peripheral blood, obtained in the first trimester of pregnancy. This clonotype was obtained from a female donor with multiple sclerosis, enrolled in a pregnancy study. V and J are TRBV7-9 and TRBJ2-7; 7 bases line up with TRBD2. The CDR3 DNA sequence: TGTGCCAGCAGCTCGTTGACTAGCCTCTCCTACGAGCAGTACTTC. This sequence encodes CASSSLTSLSYEQYF.